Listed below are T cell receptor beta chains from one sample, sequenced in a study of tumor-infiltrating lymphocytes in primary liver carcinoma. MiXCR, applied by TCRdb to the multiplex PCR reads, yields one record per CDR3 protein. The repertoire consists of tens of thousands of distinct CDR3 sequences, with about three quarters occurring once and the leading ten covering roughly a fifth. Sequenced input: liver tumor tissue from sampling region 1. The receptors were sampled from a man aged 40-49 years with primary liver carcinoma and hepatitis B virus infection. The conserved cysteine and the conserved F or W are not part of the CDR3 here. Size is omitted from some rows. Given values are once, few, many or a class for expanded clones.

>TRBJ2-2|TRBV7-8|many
ASSPQAGTNTGELF
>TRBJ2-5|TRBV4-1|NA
ASSQTPVQTHETQY
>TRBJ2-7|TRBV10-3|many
AILPDPPGSEQY
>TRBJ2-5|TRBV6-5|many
ASSYVGEKETQY
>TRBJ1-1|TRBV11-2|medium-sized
ASSLDGDRGRRYTEAF
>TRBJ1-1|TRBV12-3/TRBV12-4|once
ASSQSSWGTEAF
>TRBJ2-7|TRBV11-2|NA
ASNLVLLSYEYY
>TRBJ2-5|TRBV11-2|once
ASSLVTASGQETQY
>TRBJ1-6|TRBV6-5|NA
ASIESVGASYNSPLH
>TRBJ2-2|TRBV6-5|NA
ANSKLSGTNTGGQF
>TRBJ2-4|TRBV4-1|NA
ASSQYSGGSSPAKNIQY
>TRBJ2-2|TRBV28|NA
ANSLQGEAGELF
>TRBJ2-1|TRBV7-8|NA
ANSPGVADYSEQF
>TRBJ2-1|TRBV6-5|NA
ASPLTPGQGYNEQF
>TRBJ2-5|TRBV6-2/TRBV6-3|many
ASTEQGPQETQY
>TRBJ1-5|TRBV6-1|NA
ASSVEAGVEARH
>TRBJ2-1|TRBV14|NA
ASSQSGLLQRHNEQF
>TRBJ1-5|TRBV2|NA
ASSGQYSNQPQH
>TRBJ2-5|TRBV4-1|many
ASSQDPRRQETQY
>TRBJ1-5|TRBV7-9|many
ASSFPDRGANQPQH
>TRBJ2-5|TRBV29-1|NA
SSGEFGLAEGSGGTQY
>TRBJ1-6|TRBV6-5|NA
PSSLTGDPNSPLH
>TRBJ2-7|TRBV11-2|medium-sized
ASSSSLAHEQY
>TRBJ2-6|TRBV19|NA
ASSIGGSGVNVLT
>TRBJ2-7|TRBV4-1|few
ASSLGQGAPDIPYEQY
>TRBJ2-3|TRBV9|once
ASSVANGWGADTQY
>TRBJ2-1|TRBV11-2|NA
ASSFSFEQF
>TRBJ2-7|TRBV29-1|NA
SGGKSYEQY
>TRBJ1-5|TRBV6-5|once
AIRDRTGGDQPQH
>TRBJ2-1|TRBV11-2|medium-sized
ASTRTGTINEQF
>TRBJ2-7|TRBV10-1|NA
VSSENGGEQY
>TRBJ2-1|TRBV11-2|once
ASSHIRNRNGQF
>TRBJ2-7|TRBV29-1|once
RAHLDPSGGNEQY
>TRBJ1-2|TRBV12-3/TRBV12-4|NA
TSSLRDRPFYGYA
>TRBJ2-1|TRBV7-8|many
ASSLQALSSYNEQF
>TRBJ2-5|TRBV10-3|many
AISARLETQY
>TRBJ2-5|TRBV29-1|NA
SVSGWVAETQY
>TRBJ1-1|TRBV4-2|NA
ASNQEGATEAI
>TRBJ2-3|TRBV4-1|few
ANSQDILALNTQY
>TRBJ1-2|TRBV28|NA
ASSLIGHPYGCT
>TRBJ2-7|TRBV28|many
ATSLEVPSFEQY
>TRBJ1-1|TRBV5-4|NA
ASSSTGLTEAL
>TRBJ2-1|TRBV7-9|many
ASNLVQGGNEQF
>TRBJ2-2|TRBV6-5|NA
ASSYTVDGAGEPF
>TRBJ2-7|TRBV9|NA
ASGVGDREQY
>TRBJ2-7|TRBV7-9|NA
ASSPSVREYEQY
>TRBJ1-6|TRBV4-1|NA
ASNQVISYNSPLH
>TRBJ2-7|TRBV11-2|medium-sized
ASSLGTSGLEQY
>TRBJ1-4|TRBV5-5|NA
ASSYGIGTTNEKLF
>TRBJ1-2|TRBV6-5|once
ASNSGRYGCT
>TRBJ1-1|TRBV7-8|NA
ASSFSGDTEAF
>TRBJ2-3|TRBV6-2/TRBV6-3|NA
ASSPALRSDTQC
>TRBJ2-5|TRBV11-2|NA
VSSLVGETQY